Presented here are 28 T cell receptor beta chains from one specimen sequenced in a study of OX40 agonist ivuxolimab in advanced cancers. The method was the immunoSEQ multiplex PCR assay. Here the immuneACCESS table is served through TCRdb, limited to in-frame sequences with V and J called. Missing clones are a known gap in these copies; in checked studies unresolved V genes cover under half, and the rest lacks a known reason. Within this sample are about 82,000 clones, with roughly 92% of them counted one time only. About 0.7% of the sample is in the top ten clones. The specimen comprised CD4+ or CD8+ T cells sorted from blood, sampled in a trial of the OX40 agonist ivuxolimab. These receptors were collected from an adult with an advanced solid tumor such as melanoma, head and neck, liver or kidney cancer.

The chain combines TRBV5-6 with TRBJ2-1; D possibly corresponds to TRBD2 (6 bases). Trimming removed 1 base from V and 16 bases from J, with 15 bases in between. CDR3 size: 12 residues. Looked up from germline, CDR1 is SGHDT and CDR2 is YYEEEE. The CDR3 spells CASSLPGGTTFF. In DNA form, the CDR3 reads TGTGCCAGCAGCTTGCCCGGGGGAACGACATTCTTC.

This chain uses TRBV27 with TRBJ2-3; TRBD2 might be the D (6 bases). CDR3 length: 14 amino acids. Trimming shortened V by 3 bases and J by 4 bases, and 11 bases separated the two germline ends. Germline loops: CDR1 MNHEY, CDR2 SMNVEV (reference sequence). The CDR3 is CASSLRGDPDTQYF. In DNA form, the CDR3 reads TGTGCCAGCAGTTTGCGGGGAGACCCAGATACGCAGTATTTT.

This clone is a singleton in its sample. The chain carries TRBV5-1 and TRBJ1-1, with a weak D call TRBD1 (6 bases). The V and J ends lost 0 bases and 1 base respectively, with 10 bases between them. CDR3 length: 15 residues. In germline, CDR1 is SGHRS, CDR2 YFSETQ. For the CDR3, the DNA is TGCGCCAGCAGCTTGGAACAGGGTTGGAACACTGAAGCTTTCTTT. It encodes CASSLEQGWNTEAFF.

V gene TRBV6-4 combines with J gene TRBJ2-6; unclear D gene. This CDR3 has 15 amino acids. The V gene lost 2 bases and the J gene lost 1 base, with 6 bases spanning the gap. Looked up from germline, CDR1 is MRHNA and CDR2 is SNTAGT. The CDR3 region is CASSDKGSGANVLTF. DNA for the CDR3: TGTGCCAGCAGTGACAAGGGTTCTGGGGCCAACGTCCTGACTTTC.

The rearrangement links TRBV30 to TRBJ2-7; no clear D. CDR3 length equals 13 residues. V dropped 5 bases and J dropped 2 bases, with 13 bases sitting between them. Germline V gene data show CDR1 as GTSNPN and CDR2 as SVGIG (reference sequence). The CDR3 DNA reads TGTGCCTGGGCTCTGGACGTAGCCTACGAGCAGTACTTC. Amino acids: CAWALDVAYEQYF. Full variable domain (remainder filled in from reference TRBV30 and TRBJ2-7): SQTIHQWPATLVQPVGSPLSLECTVEGTSNPNLYWYRQAAGRGLQLLFYSVGIGQISSEVPQNLSASRPQDRQFILSSKKLLLSDSGFYLCAWALDVAYEQYFGPGTRLTVT.

The sample holds one count of this clone. The rearrangement uses TRBV30 and TRBJ2-4, with D tentatively TRBD1 (6 bases). There are 14 residues in the CDR3. The ends were cut back, 5 bases at V and 6 bases at J, with 17 bases in the middle. CDR1 and CDR2 (germline): GTSNPN, SVGIG (reference sequence). CDR3 nucleotides: TGTGCCTGGGATCAGGGGTTTTCGGTAAACATTCAGTACTTC. Protein sequence: CAWDQGFSVNIQYF.

Remarks on this clone: One end of the junction is discordant with germline, which a read error may explain. V usage is TRBV5-4 and J usage is TRBJ2-7, with TRBD2 matching 9 bases. This CDR3 is 16 amino acids long. From germline, CDR1 is SGHNT and CDR2 YYREEE (reference sequence). For the CDR3, the DNA is TGTGCCGGCAGCTCCAAGGCTAGCGGGGCCCTTAGCGAGCAGTACTTC. Translating gives CAGSSKASGALSEQYF.

The rearrangement links TRBV4-1 to TRBJ2-7, with TRBD1 as a possible D gene (6 bases). Trimming pared 4 bases from V and 6 bases from J, leaving 19 bases between. CDR3 length: 15 amino acids. Germline CDR1 is MGHRA and CDR2 is YSYEKL. DNA for the CDR3: TGCGCCAGCAGCCTAGGAACAACAACAGGGTCCGAGCAGTACTTC. As protein: CASSLGTTTGSEQYF.

The chain carries TRBV18 and TRBJ1-2, with unresolved D. Germline V gene sequence: CDR1 KGHSH, CDR2 LQKENI. Trimming took 3 bases from V and 7 from J, leaving 27 bases between them. This CDR3 spans 18 amino acids. CDR3 protein: CASSPVSGVQDIYGGYTF. DNA for the CDR3: TGTGCCAGCTCACCCGTCTCAGGAGTCCAAGACATCTATGGTGGCTACACCTTC. Using reference TRBV18 and TRBJ1-2 for the parts outside the CDR3, the full variable domain is NAGVMQNPRHLVRRRGQEARLRCSPMKGHSHVYWYRQLPEEGLKFMVYLQKENIIDESGMPKERFSAEFPKEGPSILRIQQVVRGDSAAYFCASSPVSGVQDIYGGYTFGSGTRLTVV.

The chain employs TRBV5-1 and TRBJ1-1; 8 nucleotides align to TRBD1. The CDR3 has 14 amino acids. Germline values: CDR1 SGHRS, CDR2 YFSETQ. With V trimmed by 2 bases and J by 7 bases, 7 bases remained unmatched. DNA of the CDR3: TGCGCCAGCAGCTTAGCCAGGGGGCATGATGAAGCTTTCTTT. Its protein is CASSLARGHDEAFF.

The rearrangement links TRBV5-6 to TRBJ2-3, with 14 bases that match TRBD2. The CDR3 extends over 18 amino acids. V was pared by 4 bases and J by 2 bases, with 9 bases of the junction left unmatched. Germline CDR1 and CDR2: SGHDT and YYEEEE. This CDR3 reads CASSQTSGGATHTDTQYF. CDR3 DNA sequence: TGTGCCAGCAGCCAGACTAGCGGGGGGGCCACCCACACAGATACGCAGTATTTT.

The rearrangement uses TRBV2 and TRBJ2-1, with 9 bases lining up with TRBD1. From germline, CDR1 is SNHLY and CDR2 FYNNEI. The CDR3 covers 13 residues. Trimming at V came to 7 bases and at J to 5 bases, leaving 3 bases not matched to a gene. In DNA, the CDR3 is TGTGCCAGCAAACAGGGGGCAAACAATGAGCAGTTCTTC. Protein sequence: CASKQGANNEQFF. The entire variable domain, with the rest obtained from reference TRBV2 and TRBJ2-1, is as follows: EPEVTQTPSHQVTQMGQEVILRCVPISNHLYFYWYRQILGQKVEFLVSFYNNEISEKSEIFDDQFSVERPDGSNFTLKIRSTKLEDSAMYFCASKQGANNEQFFGPGTRLTVL.

V gene TRBV27 combines with J gene TRBJ2-1; the D gene is possibly TRBD1 (6 bases). The CDR3 is 15 amino acids. Trimming removed 4 bases at V and 1 base at J, with 11 bases between. CDR1 and CDR2 from the germline V gene are MNHEY and SMNVEV (reference sequence). The CDR3 reads CASSSQGLSYNEQFF. Here the CDR3 DNA reads TGTGCCAGCAGTTCACAGGGATTGTCCTACAATGAGCAGTTCTTC.

The chain is built from TRBV7-6 and TRBJ2-5; 10 bases map to TRBD2. The CDR3 loop spans 16 amino acids. V gave up 6 bases and J gave up 5 bases; unmatched junction bases: 12. The V gene's germline CDR1 is SGHVS and CDR2 FNYEAQ. DNA of the CDR3: TGTGCCAGCAGTCCAGGTCTAGCGGGAGTAGGGGAGACCCAGTACTTC. This encodes CASSPGLAGVGETQYF.

The chain links TRBV7-9 to TRBJ1-1; D is undetermined. The germline gives CDR1 SEHNR, CDR2 FQNEAQ (reference sequence). The germline V and J ends were trimmed by 4 bases and 1 base, with 10 bases remaining between them. This CDR3 has 14 residues. CDR3 in amino acids: CASSSRDKNTEAFF. CDR3 sequence (DNA): TGTGCCAGCAGCTCACGAGATAAGAACACTGAAGCTTTCTTT.

This chain joins TRBV7-2 and TRBJ2-7; no reliable D call. In germline, CDR1 is SGHTA, CDR2 FQGNSA. V dropped 5 bases and J dropped 0 bases, with 5 bases sitting between them. The CDR3 sequence is 12 residues long. Here the CDR3 DNA reads TGTGCCAGCAGCCCCAGCTCCTACGAGCAGTACTTC. It specifies CASSPSSYEQYF. Supplemented by reference TRBV7-2 and TRBJ2-7, the full variable domain reads GAGVSQSPSNKVTEKGKDVELRCDPISGHTALYWYRQSLGQGLEFLIYFQGNSAPDKSGLPSDRFSAERTGGSVSTLTIQRTQQEDSAVYLCASSPSSYEQYFGPGTRLTVT.

The rearrangement joins TRBV10-3 to TRBJ1-5; D is possibly TRBD1 (6 bases). Trimming removed 5 bases from V and 2 bases from J, with 22 bases in between. The V gene's germline CDR1 is ENHRY and CDR2 SYGVKD. The CDR3 has 18 amino acids. Here the CDR3 reads CAISSGGQGLGGNQPQHF. CDR3 bases: TGTGCCATCAGTAGTGGGGGACAAGGCCTAGGGGGCAATCAGCCCCAGCATTTT.

The CDR3 bases are TGTGCCAGCAGCTTAACACAGGGGAATGGCTACACCTTC. Translation gives CASSLTQGNGYTF. The chain couples TRBV7-3 to TRBJ1-2, with 7 nucleotides matching TRBD1. V gave up 0 bases and J gave up 6 bases; unmatched junction bases: 1. The CDR3 runs 13 residues. CDR1 and CDR2 from the germline V gene are SGHTA and FQGTGA.

The V call is TRBV6-5, the J call TRBJ2-4; D is uncertain. The CDR3 runs 14 residues. Trimming took 6 bases from V and 0 from J, leaving 9 bases between them. The V gene's germline CDR1 is MNHEY and CDR2 SVGAGI. This CDR3 reads CASSPLIAKNIQYF. The CDR3 nucleotides are TGTGCCAGCAGCCCCCTCATAGCCAAAAACATTCAGTACTTC.

The rearrangement links TRBV20-1 to TRBJ1-2, with no clear D. Between the trimmed V and J ends, which lost 0 bases and 2 bases, there was a span of 1 base. Germline CDR1 is DFQATT and CDR2 is SNEGSKA (reference sequence). The CDR3 spans 11 residues. CDR3 loop: CSARENYGYTF. For the CDR3, the DNA is TGCAGTGCTAGAGAGAACTATGGCTACACCTTC.

This chain uses TRBV6-1 with TRBJ1-3; unclear D gene. The V end was cut by 4 bases, the J end by 2 bases, with 12 bases between. Looked up from germline, CDR1 is MNHNS and CDR2 is SASEGT. The CDR3 length is 15 residues. CDR3 DNA sequence: TGTGCCAGCAGTGCTCCCTACGAGGCTGGAAACACCATATATTTT. Its translation is CASSAPYEAGNTIYF.

This clone was observed once. J is TRBJ2-7 and V is TRBV21-1. TRBV21-1 is reported as a pseudogene. The CDR3 contains 11 residues. CDR3 in amino acids: CASSNGHEQYF. The CDR3 coding sequence is TGTGCCAGCAGCAACGGGCACGAGCAGTACTTC.

The chain is built from TRBV29-1 and TRBJ2-2, with D uncertain. The CDR3 contains 13 residues. V was pared by 7 bases and J by 4 bases, with 13 bases between. The V gene's germline CDR1 is SQVTM and CDR2 ANQGSEA. The CDR3 protein is CSARNPRTGELFF. The CDR3, as DNA: TGCAGCGCCAGAAACCCACGCACCGGGGAGCTGTTTTTT.

The V and J genes are TRBV30 and TRBJ2-1; 16 bases agree with TRBD2. Trimming took 5 bases from V and 9 from J; bases not matched to a gene: 4. The CDR3 has 14 residues. Germline V gene data show CDR1 as GTSNPN and CDR2 as SVGIG (reference sequence). The CDR3 spells CAWAGLAGGSEQFF. In DNA, the CDR3 is TGTGCCTGGGCGGGACTAGCGGGGGGGAGTGAGCAGTTCTTC.

This chain connects TRBV19 to TRBJ2-7; no firm D call. The germline gives CDR1 LNHDA, CDR2 SQIVND (reference sequence). V was trimmed by 3 bases and J by 5 bases, leaving 14 bases between them. The CDR3 has 14 residues. The CDR3 reads CASSISQVNHEQYF. CDR3 DNA: TGTGCCAGTAGTATCAGCCAGGTCAACCACGAGCAGTACTTC.

The V gene is TRBV18, the J gene TRBJ2-7, with 8 bases identical to TRBD1. This CDR3 comprises 14 residues. Germline CDR1 KGHSH, CDR2 LQKENI. Losses at the gene ends were 3 bases for V and 6 bases for J; bases not matched to a gene: 7. The CDR3 region is CASSPIQGAGEQYF. CDR3 nucleotide sequence: TGTGCCAGCTCACCGATTCAGGGGGCAGGCGAGCAGTACTTC. Looking up the rest from reference TRBV18 and TRBJ2-7 gives the full variable domain: NAGVMQNPRHLVRRRGQEARLRCSPMKGHSHVYWYRQLPEEGLKFMVYLQKENIIDESGMPKERFSAEFPKEGPSILRIQQVVRGDSAAYFCASSPIQGAGEQYFGPGTRLTVT.

In DNA form, the CDR3 reads TGTGCCAGCAGCTTGGCCGGTACTAGCGGGGAGCAGTTCTTC. Translation gives CASSLAGTSGEQFF. This chain connects TRBV5-4 to TRBJ2-1, with 9 bases aligning to TRBD2. V was pared by 0 bases and J by 10 bases, with 5 bases of the junction left unmatched. This CDR3 region has 14 residues. Per germline, CDR1 SGHNT and CDR2 YYREEE (reference sequence).

This clone was detected a few times. In DNA form, the CDR3 reads TGTGCCAGCAGCCAAAGGGGCGAGACCGGATCGCAGTATTTT. Translation: CASSQRGETGSQYF. V usage is TRBV16 and J usage is TRBJ2-3; a possible D gene is TRBD1 (5 bases). The V and J ends lost 2 bases and 10 bases respectively, with 16 bases between them. Per germline, CDR1 KGHSY and CDR2 FQNENV. CDR3 length: 14 amino acids. Full variable domain (rest looked up from reference TRBV16 and TRBJ2-3): GEEVAQTPKHLVRGEGQKAKLYCAPIKGHSYVFWYQQVLKNEFKFLISFQNENVFDETGMPKERFSAKCLPNSPCSLEIQATKLEDSAVYFCASSQRGETGSQYFGPGTRLTVL.